These 12 T cell receptor beta chains originate from one sample sequenced in a study of T cells in tuberculosis. Documented time point: new active TB diagnosis, blood taken before or within 7 days of starting treatment. Libraries were prepared by immunoSEQ multiplex PCR; TCRdb keeps only in-frame clonotypes and omits some of them. This table holds about 38,000 clones, approximately 94% found once. The sequencing here drew on PBMCs, taken at tuberculosis diagnosis. The receptors derive from an adult with tuberculosis.

V usage is TRBV14 and J usage is TRBJ1-2, with no clear D. The CDR3 loop spans 13 amino acids. V gave up 0 bases and J gave up 7 bases, with 9 bases separating them. The germline V gene encodes CDR1 SGHDN and CDR2 FVKESK. CDR3 in DNA: TGTGCCAGCAGCCAAGATGTGAGGGTTGGCTACACCTTC. Its translation: CASSQDVRVGYTF.

This clone came up a few times. The chain combines TRBV6-5 with TRBJ1-1; D possibly corresponds to TRBD1 (5 bases). Germline CDR1 and CDR2: MNHEY and SVGAGI. CDR3 size: 13 residues. V shed 6 bases and J shed 3 bases, with 11 bases lying between them. The CDR3 DNA reads as TGTGCCAGCAGGACAGCCTTTTACACTGAAGCTTTCTTT. Protein sequence: CASRTAFYTEAFF.

The chain has TRBV11-3 and TRBJ2-7; D gene uncertain. The germline V and J ends were trimmed by 4 bases and 0 bases, with 10 bases remaining between them. The germline gives CDR1 SGHNT, CDR2 YENEEA. There are 14 residues in the CDR3. The CDR3 DNA reads as TGTGCCAGCAGCTCGCAAACAGCCTCCTACGAGCAGTACTTC. It encodes CASSSQTASYEQYF.

The CDR3 DNA follows: TGTGCCAGCAGTGTGTTAAAGAGAACTAGCGGGGGAGTGAGCACAGATACGCAGTATTTT. It translates to CASSVLKRTSGGVSTDTQYF. The chain carries TRBV2 and TRBJ2-3; 11 positions match TRBD2. The germline CDR1 and CDR2 sequences are SNHLY and FYNNEI. This CDR3 contains 20 residues. J gave up 0 bases and V 4 bases, and 15 bases lay outside the gene matches.

This clone is a singleton in its sample. The J gene is TRBJ2-5, the V gene TRBV18; D gene unclear. The CDR3 consists of 13 residues. CDR1 and CDR2 (germline): KGHSH, LQKENI. Deletions cut 6 bases from V and 5 bases from J, with 13 bases between. CDR3 sequence reads: CASSPNSMETQYF. The CDR3, as DNA: TGTGCCAGCTCCCCCAATAGTATGGAGACCCAGTACTTC.

The gene calls are TRBV10-2 and TRBJ2-7, with D possibly TRBD2 on 6 matching bases. Between the trimmed V and J ends, which lost 8 bases and 3 bases, there was a span of 20 bases. Germline V gene sequence: CDR1 WSHSY, CDR2 SAAADI. The CDR3 runs to 15 residues. This chain's CDR3 is CASLEGSTQFYEQYF. For the CDR3, the DNA is TGCGCCAGCTTGGAGGGGTCAACTCAATTCTACGAGCAGTACTTC.

The chain employs TRBV18 and TRBJ2-7; 7 positions match TRBD1. The CDR3 runs to 12 residues. Germline trimming cut 3 bases from V and 7 bases from J; bases unmatched to any gene: 3. Germline assignment: CDR1 KGHSH and CDR2 LQKENI. CDR3: CASSPDRVEQYF. CDR3 nucleotide sequence: TGTGCCAGCTCACCTGACAGGGTTGAGCAGTACTTC.

The rearrangement uses TRBV5-1 and TRBJ1-2; 7 nucleotides line up with TRBD1. The CDR3 length is 14 residues. The ends lost 4 bases at V and 6 bases at J; junction bases unmatched: 9. Germline values: CDR1 SGHRS, CDR2 YFSETQ. The CDR3 is CASSADRVGDGYTF. CDR3 in DNA: TGCGCCAGCAGCGCAGACAGGGTCGGAGATGGCTACACCTTC.

The chain joins TRBV6-5 to TRBJ2-1; 9 positions agree with TRBD2. Germline V gene data show CDR1 as MNHEY and CDR2 as SVGAGI. The CDR3 contains 13 residues. Trimming at V came to 8 bases and at J to 4 bases, leaving 3 bases not matched to a gene. CDR3 protein: CASSRGGYNEQFF. DNA of the CDR3: TGTGCCAGCTCGCGGGGGGGTTACAATGAGCAGTTCTTC.

V usage is TRBV7-2 and J usage is TRBJ1-2; possible D gene TRBD1, 6 bases. Germline V CDR1 and CDR2: SGHTA, FQGNSA. V lost 5 bases, J lost 3 bases, and 16 bases lay in between. The CDR3 is made up of 15 amino acids. The CDR3 loop is CASSPTRDKYYGYTF. DNA for the CDR3: TGTGCCAGCAGCCCCACCCGGGACAAATACTATGGCTACACCTTC.

The rearrangement uses TRBV19 and TRBJ1-6, with D unresolved. Germline assignment: CDR1 LNHDA and CDR2 SQIVND (reference sequence). This CDR3 comprises 13 residues. V lost 3 bases, J lost 10 bases, and 10 bases lay in between. The CDR3 region has the DNA TGTGCCAGTAGTATGGCAGTACCCTCACCCCTCCACTTT. Its translation: CASSMAVPSPLHF.

The chain uses TRBV12-5 and TRBJ2-1, with TRBD1 matching 9 bases. V lost 2 bases and J lost 7; bases outside the gene matches: 3. CDR3 length equals 14 residues. Germline V gives CDR1 LGHNT, CDR2 FRNRAP. CDR3 in DNA: TGTGCTAGTGGTTTGCGGACAGGGGCGAATGAGCAGTTCTTC. Amino acids: CASGLRTGANEQFF.